A selection of T cell receptor beta chains follows, all from one sample in a study of identical twins. TCRdb itself ran the 5' RACE reads through MiXCR, one entry per CDR3 protein. The sample lists about 520,000 distinct CDR3 sequences, around 20% occurring once. The same sample was also used in a study of T cells expressing NK-cell markers.

The source material was CD4+ T cells sorted from blood. The source of these receptors is a woman under 30 in good health. CDR3s include the opening cysteine and the closing phenylalanine or tryptophan. Each record gives: J gene, CDR3 length, clone size, D gene, V gene, CDR3 DNA, CDR3 protein. A D gene is named only where the DNA matches it firmly. Clone size is given for some rows only: seen once, a few or many times, or a class if the clone is expanded.

TRBJ2-3 15 few TRBD1 TRBV5-1 TGCGCCAGCAGCTTGGCCCGACAGGGCGCAGATACGCAGTATTTT CASSLARQGADTQYF
TRBJ1-1 12 NA NA TRBV20-1 TGCAGTGCGGGACAAGGCATGACTGAAGCTTTCTTT CSAGQGMTEAFF
TRBJ1-6 16 NA TRBD1 TRBV5-1 TGCGCCAGCAGCCTAGGGACAGCCGAAGGAAGGTCACCCCTCCACTTT CASSLGTAEGRSPLHF
TRBJ2-1 16 NA NA TRBV6-1 TGTGCCAGCAGTGAACTGGCTATTACCGACTACAATGAGCAGTTCTTC CASSELAITDYNEQFF
TRBJ2-5 16 few TRBD2 TRBV6-1 TGTGCCAGCGTGGGGATAGCGGGAGGGAGGCAAGAGACCCAGTACTTC CASVGIAGGRQETQYF
TRBJ2-3 16 few TRBD1 TRBV4-3 TGCGCCAGCAGCCAAGATAGGACAGGGGGTGCAGATACGCAGTATTTT CASSQDRTGGADTQYF
TRBJ1-1 15 NA TRBD1 TRBV7-9 TGTGCCAGTTCTCCACGGACAGGGGAAGCCACTGAAGCTTTCTTT CASSPRTGEATEAFF
TRBJ2-5 14 NA NA TRBV20-1 TGCAGTGCTTTAGGCGCCGGGAGAGCGGAGACCCAGTACTTC CSALGAGRAETQYF
TRBJ2-7 12 NA NA TRBV29-1 TGCAGCGTTGTTGGCTCGGGGTACGAGCAGTACTTC CSVVGSGYEQYF
TRBJ2-1 17 few TRBD2 TRBV7-9 TGTGCCAGCAGTTCCGGACTAGCGGGAATCTCCTACAATGAGCAGTTCTTC CASSSGLAGISYNEQFF
TRBJ2-3 13 few NA TRBV20-1 TGCAGTGCCCCCGAGGCTACTGGGGATACGCAGTATTTT CSAPEATGDTQYF
TRBJ2-2 13 many NA TRBV20-1 TGCAGTGCTGCCAAGGAAGGGGCCGGGGAGCTGTTTTTT CSAAKEGAGELFF
TRBJ1-5 17 NA NA TRBV6-5 TGTGCCAGCAGTTTGGGATTAGGCTACAGGAGCAATCAGCCCCAGCATTTT CASSLGLGYRSNQPQHF
TRBJ2-7 14 NA TRBD1 TRBV5-1 TGCGCCAGCAGCTTGGAAGGGGGCTCGGACGAGCAGTACTTC CASSLEGGSDEQYF
TRBJ2-4 15 NA NA TRBV3-1 TGTGCCAGCAGCCAGAGAGGTGGGACCGAAAACATTCAGTACTTC CASSQRGGTENIQYF
TRBJ2-1 17 many NA TRBV20-1 TGCAGTGCTAGAGATCTCGGTGGGTCGGGATCCTACAATGAGCAGTTCTTC CSARDLGGSGSYNEQFF
TRBJ2-1 17 few NA TRBV12-3/TRBV12-4 TGTGCCAGCAGCTTAGGGATGGGAGGCAGTCGCTACAATGAGCAGTTCTTC CASSLGMGGSRYNEQFF
TRBJ1-6 14 NA NA TRBV5-1 TGCGCCAGCAGCGGGACCTGGCAGGATTCACCCCTCCACTTT CASSGTWQDSPLHF
TRBJ2-2 14 NA NA TRBV20-1 TGCAGTGCTAGAGACAGGGGGAGGACCGGGGAGCTGTTTTTT CSARDRGRTGELFF
TRBJ2-3 17 NA NA TRBV4-3 TGCGCCAGCAGCCCGACCGGGGGCGGGACATACACAGATACGCAGTATTTT CASSPTGGGTYTDTQYF
TRBJ2-3 15 NA TRBD1 TRBV5-5 TGTGCCAGCAGCGTCCGACAGGGAACGGGAGATACGCAGTATTTT CASSVRQGTGDTQYF
TRBJ2-5 17 NA TRBD2 TRBV27 TGTGCCAGCAGTCCAGGGGGGCTAGCGGGGGGGCGCGAGACCCAGTACTTC CASSPGGLAGGRETQYF
TRBJ2-7 12 NA NA TRBV5-6 TGTGCCAGCAGCGTCCGGGAATACGAGCAGTACTTC CASSVREYEQYF
TRBJ1-6 15 NA NA TRBV7-6 TGTGCCAGCAGCTTAAGGGGACTGGGTAATTCACCCCTCCACTTT CASSLRGLGNSPLHF
TRBJ1-2 18 few NA TRBV11-2 TGTGCCAGCAGCACAGGGACTGCAGGACCGGGCTACAACTATGGCTACACCTTC CASSTGTAGPGYNYGYTF
TRBJ1-1 16 few NA TRBV18 TGTGCCAGCTCACCGAATTCTCGGGGAGGGGGAACTGAAGCTTTCTTT CASSPNSRGGGTEAFF
TRBJ2-7 14 NA NA TRBV20-1 TGCAGTGCTGCCTGGGACGGAGGCTCCTACGAGCAGTACTTC CSAAWDGGSYEQYF
TRBJ1-1 15 NA TRBD1 TRBV12-3/TRBV12-4 TGTGCCAGCAGCTCTGGGGACAGGCAGAACACTGAAGCTTTCTTT CASSSGDRQNTEAFF
TRBJ1-5 13 NA NA TRBV7-8 TGTGCCAGCAGCTTAGAAGAGGGCTCGCCCCAGCATTTT CASSLEEGSPQHF
TRBJ2-2 15 few TRBD2 TRBV20-1 TGCAGTGCCAAATGGCTAGCGGGAAACACCGGGGAGCTGTTTTTT CSAKWLAGNTGELFF
TRBJ2-7 15 NA NA TRBV5-1 TGCGCCAGCAGCTTGATGGTCGCAACCCCCTACGAGCAGTACTTC CASSLMVATPYEQYF
TRBJ2-7 16 NA NA TRBV18 TGTGCCAGCTCCTTAAAGCGGGCACAGGAAATCTACGAGCAGTACTTC CASSLKRAQEIYEQYF
TRBJ1-1 14 once TRBD1 TRBV7-2 TGTGCCAGCAGTCCCTACAGGGGGAACACTGAAGCTTTCTTT CASSPYRGNTEAFF
TRBJ2-3 15 few TRBD1 TRBV29-1 TGCAGCGTTGGGCGGACAGGGGATTATCAAGATACGCAGTATTTT CSVGRTGDYQDTQYF
TRBJ2-1 15 few NA TRBV9 TGTGCCAGCAGCCCCAGGGGGGACGGATACAATGAGCAGTTCTTC CASSPRGDGYNEQFF
TRBJ1-5 12 NA NA TRBV30 TGTGCCTGGAGTGGCTACAATCAGCCCCAGCATTTT CAWSGYNQPQHF
TRBJ2-3 16 many TRBD2 TRBV20-1 TGCAGTGCGCCAACCAGACTAGCGGTTAGCACAGATACGCAGTATTTT CSAPTRLAVSTDTQYF
TRBJ2-1 12 many NA TRBV29-1 TGCAGCGGGGACAAGGACTACAATGAGCAGTTCTTC CSGDKDYNEQFF
TRBJ2-3 16 once TRBD2 TRBV15 TGTGCCACCAGCAGAGATTTACTAGCGGGGACAGATACGCAGTATTTT CATSRDLLAGTDTQYF
TRBJ1-6 15 NA NA TRBV10-3 TGTGCCATCAGTGAGGGGCAGAACTATAATTCACCCCTCCACTTT CAISEGQNYNSPLHF
TRBJ1-3 13 few NA TRBV6-1 TGTGCCAGCCGCGGGAGCTCTGGAAACACCATATATTTT CASRGSSGNTIYF
TRBJ2-2 18 few NA TRBV11-2 TGTGCCAGCAGCTTAGGGGCGCCGGGCCCCCCGAACACCGGGGAGCTGTTTTTT CASSLGAPGPPNTGELFF
TRBJ2-7 11 NA NA TRBV20-1 TGCAGTGCTAGAGAAGGGGCCGAGCAGTACTTC CSAREGAEQYF